There are many counts of the clone carrying this TCR beta chain. No antigen is known for it. The CDR3 length is 15 residues. Germline V CDR1 and CDR2: MGHRA, YSYEKL. The V and J ends lost 0 bases and 4 bases respectively, with 12 bases between them. The sample is drawn from a study of T cell repertoires in cytomegalovirus infection. Overall study context: It was the public TCR beta signatures that indicated both CMV infection and matching HLA type. Overall study results and limits: The response measured ex vivo was dominated by TCR beta clonotypes (HLA-C-restricted and CMV-specific).

From the reads, TCRdb called clonotypes with MiXCR, one entry per CDR3 protein. The sample records approximately 150,000 distinct CDR3 sequences, approximately 5.9% being singletons. This TCR came from a human donor in good health (CMV status not recorded). Some clones in this sample may be carry-over from other donors' samples. Sequenced sample: PBMCs. The gene calls are TRBV4-1 and TRBJ1-2, with D possibly TRBD1 on 5 matching bases. In nucleotides, the CDR3 is TGCGCCAGCAGCCAAGAAGCACAGGTTCTCTATGGCTACACCTTC. Translation gives CASSQEAQVLYGYTF.